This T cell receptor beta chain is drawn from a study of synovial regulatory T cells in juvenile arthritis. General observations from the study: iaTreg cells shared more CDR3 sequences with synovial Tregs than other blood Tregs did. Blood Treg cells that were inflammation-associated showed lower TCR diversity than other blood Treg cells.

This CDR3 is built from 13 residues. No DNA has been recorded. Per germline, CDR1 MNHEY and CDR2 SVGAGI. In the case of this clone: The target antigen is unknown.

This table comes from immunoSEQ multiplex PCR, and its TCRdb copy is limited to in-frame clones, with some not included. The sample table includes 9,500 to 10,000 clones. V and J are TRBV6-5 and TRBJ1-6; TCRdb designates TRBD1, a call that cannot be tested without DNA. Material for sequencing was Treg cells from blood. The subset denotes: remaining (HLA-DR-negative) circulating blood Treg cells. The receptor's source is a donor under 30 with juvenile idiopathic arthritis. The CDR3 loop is CASGMGPNSPLHF.